The rows below give T cell receptor beta chains drawn from one sample of a study of blood T cells in healthy people across ages. TCRdb re-called the 5' RACE reads with MiXCR, one entry per CDR3 protein. The sample carries roughly 930,000 distinct CDR3 sequences, around 48% recorded once. The sequenced material came from blood. The receptor set was obtained from a man younger than 45 in good health. Both conserved end residues are part of each CDR3. Each record gives: CDR3 length, D gene, V gene, J gene, clone size, CDR3 DNA, CDR3 protein. A D gene is named only where the DNA matches it firmly. The listing skips clone size in some rows; elsewhere it reads once, few, many or a size class.

12,TRBD1,TRBV10-3,TRBJ2-1,few,TGTGCCATCGGGACAGGAGGCCATGAGCAGTTCTTC,CAIGTGGHEQFF
15,.,TRBV6-6,TRBJ1-6,.,TGCGCCAGCAGTTACTCGACAGGCTGGGATTCACCCCTCCACTTT,CASSYSTGWDSPLHF
13,.,TRBV5-1,TRBJ2-7,.,TGCGCCAGCAGCTTGCAGCGGGCCTACGAGCAGTACTTC,CASSLQRAYEQYF
12,.,TRBV6-2/TRBV6-3,TRBJ2-3,few,TGTGTCAGCAGTGACCTCGCAGATACGCAGTATTTT,CVSSDLADTQYF
12,.,TRBV11-1,TRBJ2-4,few,TGTGCCAGCAGCCTCCCGAAAAACATTCAGTACTTC,CASSLPKNIQYF
17,TRBD1,TRBV28,TRBJ1-4,.,TGTGCCAGCAGTCCGCCAGCGGACAGGGGACGTAATGAAAAACTGTTTTTT,CASSPPADRGRNEKLFF
16,TRBD2,TRBV7-2,TRBJ2-1,.,TGTGCCAGCAGCTCCCAAGGGCTAGCGGCGTACAATGAGCAGTTCTTC,CASSSQGLAAYNEQFF
13,TRBD1,TRBV7-9,TRBJ1-1,.,TGTGCCAGCAGCTCCGGACAGGGGGGGGCGGCTTTCTTT,CASSSGQGGAAFF
13,.,TRBV29-1,TRBJ2-2,few,TGCAGCGTTGTGGGGTCGGAGAACGGGGAGCTGTTTTTT,CSVVGSENGELFF
14,.,TRBV11-1,TRBJ2-7,.,TGTGCCAGCAGCTTAGAGGTATTTAACTACGAGCAGTACTTC,CASSLEVFNYEQYF
15,TRBD1,TRBV5-1,TRBJ2-4,.,TGCGCCAGCAGCAGTTCACCGGGACAGGGGGCCGTTCAGTACTTC,CASSSSPGQGAVQYF
13,.,TRBV27,TRBJ2-5,many,TGTGCCAGCAGCCCAGTGGGGCAAGAGACCCAGTACTTC,CASSPVGQETQYF
14,.,TRBV20-1,TRBJ2-6,few,TGCAGTGCGGAGCTAGCGACTGGGGCCAACGTCCTGACTTTC,CSAELATGANVLTF
11,.,TRBV10-3,TRBJ2-5,.,TGTGCGTGTGGGGGGTTGGAGACCCAGTACTTC,CACGGLETQYF
13,.,TRBV10-3,TRBJ1-5,.,TGTGCCATCAGTGGTCTTAGCAATCAGCCCCAGCATTTT,CAISGLSNQPQHF
14,TRBD1,TRBV18,TRBJ2-7,.,TGTGCCAGCTCACCACAGCGGCAGGGGGACGAGCAGTACTTC,CASSPQRQGDEQYF
14,.,TRBV12-3/TRBV12-4,TRBJ2-3,.,TGTGCCAGCAGTCCCCGGGACGGTGGGGATACGCAGTATTTT,CASSPRDGGDTQYF
12,.,TRBV20-1,TRBJ2-5,.,TGCAGTGCTCGGCATAAGGTGGAGACCCAGTACTTC,CSARHKVETQYF
14,.,TRBV6-5,TRBJ1-6,.,TGTGCCAGCAGTAACCTTGAAGGGAATTCACCCCTCCACTTT,CASSNLEGNSPLHF
11,.,TRBV5-1,TRBJ2-7,.,TGCGCCCGGCCCCGGGACCACGAGCAGTACTTC,CARPRDHEQYF
13,.,TRBV27,TRBJ2-1,.,TGTGCCAGCAGTGTGGGGTCTGGGCATGAGCAGTTCTTC,CASSVGSGHEQFF
16,TRBD2,TRBV29-1,TRBJ2-4,few,TGCAGCGTCATACTAGCGGCCATTGGGGCCAAAAACATTCAGTACTTC,CSVILAAIGAKNIQYF
14,.,TRBV20-1,TRBJ2-7,few,TGCAGTGCAAGAGGTCGGGGTTTGTCCTACGAGCAGTACTTC,CSARGRGLSYEQYF
16,TRBD2,TRBV6-5,TRBJ2-1,.,TGCGCCAGCACGGGGATAGCGGGGGGCCCAGACAATGAGCAGTTCTTC,CASTGIAGGPDNEQFF
15,.,TRBV5-1,TRBJ1-1,.,TGCGCCAGCAGCTGGAACCCGGGACCGAACACTGAAGCTTTCTTT,CASSWNPGPNTEAFF
14,.,TRBV7-2,TRBJ2-3,.,TGTGCCAGCAGCTTAAACAGGCCTGGAGATACGCAGTATTTT,CASSLNRPGDTQYF
14,TRBD1,TRBV12-3/TRBV12-4,TRBJ2-3,few,TGTGCCAGCAGTCTTTTAGGGGGCCATGATACGCAGTATTTT,CASSLLGGHDTQYF
14,TRBD1,TRBV10-3,TRBJ1-2,once,TGTGCCATCAGTTCGGACAGGGCAACCTATGGCTACACCTTC,CAISSDRATYGYTF
11,.,TRBV29-1,TRBJ1-2,.,TGCAGCGTTTCCCGCGGACAGGGCTACACCTTC,CSVSRGQGYTF
14,.,TRBV2,TRBJ2-5,.,TGTGCCAGCATCCTACAGGGTCCCCAAGAGACCCAGTACTTC,CASILQGPQETQYF
13,.,TRBV7-6,TRBJ1-1,.,TGTGCCAGCACGGCGGATGAGAACACTGAAGCTTTCTTT,CASTADENTEAFF
15,.,TRBV20-1,TRBJ2-3,.,TGCAGTGCCCCCCTCGCGGGGTTCGGCACAGATACGCAGTATTTT,CSAPLAGFGTDTQYF
16,TRBD2,TRBV20-1,TRBJ2-3,.,TGCAGTGCTGGGGGACTAGCGGGGGTGACCCGAGATACGCAGTATTTT,CSAGGLAGVTRDTQYF
16,TRBD1,TRBV7-6,TRBJ2-7,.,TGTGCCAGCAGCTTAGCGGGGACAGGGACATTCTACGAGCAGTACTTC,CASSLAGTGTFYEQYF
13,.,TRBV27,TRBJ1-2,.,TGTGCCAGCAGTTTGAAGGCAATAGGGGGCTACACCTTC,CASSLKAIGGYTF
14,.,TRBV6-1,TRBJ2-7,few,TGTGCCAGCCGTACCGGGACAACCTCCTACGAGCGGTACTTC,CASRTGTTSYERYF
14,.,TRBV18,TRBJ1-6,.,TGTGCCAGCTCACCAGCAGGGGTGAATTCACCCCTCCACTTT,CASSPAGVNSPLHF
13,.,TRBV20-1,TRBJ1-4,few,TGCAGTGCTAGAGATTTGGCCCCTGAAAAACTGTTTTTT,CSARDLAPEKLFF